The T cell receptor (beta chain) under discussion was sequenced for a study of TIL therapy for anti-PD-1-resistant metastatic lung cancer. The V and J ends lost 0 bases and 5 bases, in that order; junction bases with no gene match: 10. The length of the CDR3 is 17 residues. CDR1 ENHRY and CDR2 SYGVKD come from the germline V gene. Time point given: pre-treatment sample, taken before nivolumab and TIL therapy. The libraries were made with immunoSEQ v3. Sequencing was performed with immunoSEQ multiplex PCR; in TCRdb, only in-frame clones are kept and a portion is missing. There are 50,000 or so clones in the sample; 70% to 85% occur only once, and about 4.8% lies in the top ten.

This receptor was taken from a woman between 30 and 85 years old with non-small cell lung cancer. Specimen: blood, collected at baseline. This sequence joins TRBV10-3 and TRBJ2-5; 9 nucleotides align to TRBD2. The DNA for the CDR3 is TGTGCCATCAGTGAGTCGCCTAGCGGGATGGGTTGGGAGACCCAGTACTTC. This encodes CAISESPSGMGWETQYF.